A single sample gave rise to the 2 T cell receptor beta chains below, sequenced in a study of lymphopenia after photon versus proton radiotherapy (dated by TCRdb to the late 2010s). Receptor libraries were prepared by the immunoSEQ multiplex PCR assay. The immuneACCESS repertoire file appears here via TCRdb, limited to in-frame rearrangements. These files lack a portion of the clones; in checked studies, under half of the deficit traces to unresolved V genes, and the cause of the others is not known. Recorded for this sample are tens of thousands of clones; about 82% of them occurred a single time. The ten largest clones take up around a tenth of the sample. The specimen was peripheral blood, collected from a patient treated with proton-based radiotherapy. These receptors were obtained from a woman between 65 and 79 years old with pancreatic cancer. Some clones in this sample may be carry-over from other donors' samples.

This chain uses TRBV4-3 with TRBJ2-7; 7 bases are shared with TRBD1. V lost 1 base and J lost 3; bases outside the gene matches: 3. The germline CDR1 and CDR2 sequences are LGHNA and YSLEER. This CDR3 contains 14 residues. CDR3 coding DNA: TGCGCCAGCAGCCAAGGGCACAGGGGCTACGAGCAGTACTTC. Amino acids: CASSQGHRGYEQYF.

V and J are TRBV29-1 and TRBJ2-7, with 9 bases identical to TRBD1. V shed 6 bases and J 7 bases; nucleotides not matched to a gene: 10. Germline loops: CDR1 SQVTM, CDR2 ANQGSEA. The CDR3 has 13 amino acids. CDR3 sequence reads: CSVRDRARREQYF. In DNA, the CDR3 is TGCAGCGTGAGGGACAGGGCGAGGAGGGAGCAGTACTTC.